Listed here is a single TCR beta chain. The table lists this clone with a few counts. This receptor's antigen is unknown. No much larger clone exists at a distance of one base, and base qualities are not known. Library construction relied on PCR. The sample was run on an Illumina HiSeq 4000. High-throughput sequencing was used to profile the CDR3 region of the TCR beta-chain in every patient. In the paper's pipeline: CDR3 differences across clinicopathological groups were used to build a classifier for discriminating distant-metastatic papillary thyroid cancer patients. To measure repertoire diversity the researchers used the Shannon index, while the Morisita-Horn index served to gauge how similar the tumor and blood repertoires were. Using fastp at Q25 and MiXCR, TCRdb reprocessed the public reads and kept productive beta chains. What appears here as the V and J calls and clone size reflects TCRdb's work, not the paper's. Within this sample are about 39,000 clones, with approximately 20% of them counted one time only. Jointly, the top ten make up roughly an eighth of the sample.

No treatment had been received by any patient before thyroid surgery. Patient clinical samples collected from about 2011 to 2018 were retrospectively analysed using T-cell receptor beta sequencing. This sample is part of a study of metastatic and nonmetastatic thyroid tumors (dated by TCRdb to between 2020 and 2021). Turning to the overall study: For patients with malignant and with benign thyroid disease, the researchers compared repertoires between peripheral blood samples and tumor or nodule tissue samples.

Its CDR3 holds 14 amino acids, cysteine through phenylalanine. Of all the DNA, just the CDR3 is kept, 42 bases in frame from base 1. The germline V gene gives CDR1 as MNHEY and CDR2 as SVGEGT. Relative to germline, V is 2 bases shorter and J is 5 bases shorter, with 12 bases between their ends. Overall results and qualifications from the work: TCR beta diversity was reported as significantly higher in malignant tumors than in benign nodules, in both blood and tumor samples.

The chain is assembled from TRBV6-2 or TRBV6-3 and TRBJ1-2; no confident D gene assignment can be made. This TCR was recovered from a female donor with papillary thyroid cancer or a benign thyroid nodule (not recorded which). Some clones in this sample may be carry-over from other donors' samples. What was sequenced was tumor tissue. The nucleotide sequence is given as TGTGCCAGCAGTTACGATGTGGTGGCTTATGGCTACACCTTC. Its protein reads: CASSYDVVAYGYTF.